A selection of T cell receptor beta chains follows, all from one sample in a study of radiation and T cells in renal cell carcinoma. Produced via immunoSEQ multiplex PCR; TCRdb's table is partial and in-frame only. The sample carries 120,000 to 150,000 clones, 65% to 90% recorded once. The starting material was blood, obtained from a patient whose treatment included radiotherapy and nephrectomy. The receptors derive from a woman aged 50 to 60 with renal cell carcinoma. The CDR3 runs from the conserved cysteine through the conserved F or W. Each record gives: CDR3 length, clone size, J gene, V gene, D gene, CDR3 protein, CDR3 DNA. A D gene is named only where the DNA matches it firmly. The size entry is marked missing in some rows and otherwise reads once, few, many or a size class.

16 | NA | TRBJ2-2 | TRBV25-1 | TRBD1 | CASSARTGVGTGELFF | TGTGCCAGCAGTGCCAGGACAGGGGTGGGGACCGGGGAGCTGTTTTTT
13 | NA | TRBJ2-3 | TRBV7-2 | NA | CASSRDSTDTQYF | TGTGCCAGCAGCCGTGACAGCACAGATACGCAGTATTTT
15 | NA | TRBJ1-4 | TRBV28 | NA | CASSKPGTGSEKLFF | TGTGCCAGCAGTAAACCGGGAACTGGGAGTGAAAAACTGTTTTTT
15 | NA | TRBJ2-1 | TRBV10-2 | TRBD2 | CASSERTSGRGEQFF | TGCGCCAGCAGTGAACGCACTAGCGGGAGAGGTGAGCAGTTCTTC
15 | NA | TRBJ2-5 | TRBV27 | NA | CASSRLYGNQETQYF | TGTGCCAGCAGTCGCTTGTACGGAAACCAAGAGACCCAGTACTTC
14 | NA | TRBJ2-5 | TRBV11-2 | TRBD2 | CASSSSGRQETQYF | TGTGCCAGCAGCTCTAGCGGGCGCCAAGAGACCCAGTACTTC
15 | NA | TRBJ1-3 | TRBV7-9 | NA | CASSLDTMAGNTIYF | TGTGCCAGCAGTTTAGACACGATGGCTGGAAACACCATATATTTT
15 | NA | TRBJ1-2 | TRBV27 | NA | CASSFREVSGGGYTF | TGTGCCAGCAGTTTTCGGGAGGTGTCGGGGGGCGGCTACACCTTC
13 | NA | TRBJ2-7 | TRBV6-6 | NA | CASSYWEGGEQYF | TGTGCCAGCAGTTACTGGGAAGGGGGCGAGCAGTACTTC
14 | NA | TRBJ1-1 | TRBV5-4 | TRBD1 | CASSAYRDRDEAFF | TGTGCCAGCAGCGCGTACAGGGACAGGGATGAAGCTTTCTTT
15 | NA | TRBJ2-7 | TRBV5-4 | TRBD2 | CASSLDPSGNYEQYF | TGTGCCAGCAGCTTGGATCCTAGCGGAAACTACGAGCAGTACTTC
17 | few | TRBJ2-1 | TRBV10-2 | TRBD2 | CASSAPGLAGGPNEQFF | TGCGCCAGCAGTGCTCCGGGACTAGCGGGAGGGCCGAATGAGCAGTTCTTC
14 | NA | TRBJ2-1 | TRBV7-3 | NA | CASSPRDRYNEQFF | TGTGCCAGCAGCCCCCGGGACCGTTACAATGAGCAGTTCTTC
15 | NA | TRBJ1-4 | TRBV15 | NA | CATSRSGLSYEKLFF | TGTGCCACCAGCAGATCGGGACTGTCCTACGAAAAACTGTTTTTT
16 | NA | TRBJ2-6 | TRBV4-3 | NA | CASSQVEGTGANVLTF | TGCGCCAGCAGTCAAGTGGAGGGAACTGGGGCCAACGTCCTGACTTTC
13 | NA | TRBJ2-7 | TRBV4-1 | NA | CASSRIARAEQYF | TGCGCCAGCAGCCGAATCGCAAGGGCCGAGCAGTACTTC
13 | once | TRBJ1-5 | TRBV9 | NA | CASSVGPNQPQHF | TGTGCCAGCAGCGTAGGCCCGAATCAGCCCCAGCATTTT
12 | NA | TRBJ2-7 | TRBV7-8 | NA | CASSFISYEQYF | TGTGCCAGCAGCTTTATATCCTACGAGCAGTACTTC
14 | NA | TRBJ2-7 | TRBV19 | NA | CASSIPAGAGEQYF | TGTGCCAGTAGTATACCCGCAGGAGCAGGGGAGCAGTACTTC
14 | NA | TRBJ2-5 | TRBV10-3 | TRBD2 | CAISGSSGQETQYF | TGTGCCATCAGTGGTTCTAGCGGACAAGAGACCCAGTACTTC
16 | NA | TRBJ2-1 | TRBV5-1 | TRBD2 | CASRRTSGAGYNEQFF | TGCGCCAGCAGAAGGACTAGCGGGGCGGGATACAATGAGCAGTTCTTC
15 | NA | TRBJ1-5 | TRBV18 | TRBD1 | CASSPNRDSGQPQHF | TGTGCCAGCTCACCGAACCGGGACAGCGGTCAGCCCCAGCATTTT
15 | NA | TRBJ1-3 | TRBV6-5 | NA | CASSYGQGPGNTIYF | TGTGCCAGCAGTTACGGGCAGGGGCCTGGAAACACCATATATTTT
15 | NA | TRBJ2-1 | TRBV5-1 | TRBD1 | CASSSRTGSYNEQFF | TGCGCCAGCAGCTCCCGGACAGGGTCTTACAATGAGCAGTTCTTC
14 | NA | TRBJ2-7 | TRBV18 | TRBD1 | CASSPGQVVGEQYF | TGTGCCAGCTCACCAGGACAGGTCGTGGGCGAGCAGTACTTC
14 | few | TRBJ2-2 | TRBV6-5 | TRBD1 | CASSHGQGTGELFF | TGTGCCAGCAGTCATGGACAGGGTACAGGGGAGCTGTTTTTT
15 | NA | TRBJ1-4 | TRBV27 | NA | CASKTKLQGREKLFF | TGTGCCAGCAAAACGAAATTGCAGGGTAGGGAAAAACTGTTTTTT
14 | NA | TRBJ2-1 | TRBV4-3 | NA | CASSPRGAGNEQFF | TGCGCCAGCAGCCCCCGGGGAGCTGGCAATGAGCAGTTCTTC
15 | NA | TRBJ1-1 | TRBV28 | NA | CASSLVGAGDTEAFF | TGTGCCAGCAGTTTGGTGGGGGCGGGTGACACTGAAGCTTTCTTT
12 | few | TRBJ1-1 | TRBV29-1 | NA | CSAGGFDTEAFF | TGCAGCGCTGGAGGGTTTGACACTGAAGCTTTCTTT
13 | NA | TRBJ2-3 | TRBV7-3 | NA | CASSLAGIDTQYF | TGTGCCAGCAGCTTAGCGGGGATCGATACGCAGTATTTT
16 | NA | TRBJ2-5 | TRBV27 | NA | CASSSEQGRVVETQYF | TGTGCCAGCAGTTCCGAGCAAGGAAGGGTAGTAGAGACCCAGTACTTC
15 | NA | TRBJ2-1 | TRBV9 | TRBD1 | CASSVGGRGLNEQFF | TGTGCCAGCAGCGTCGGGGGCAGGGGGCTCAATGAGCAGTTCTTC
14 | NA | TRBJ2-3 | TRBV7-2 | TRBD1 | CASSLTGGGDTQYF | TGTGCCAGCAGCCTGACAGGGGGAGGGGATACGCAGTATTTT
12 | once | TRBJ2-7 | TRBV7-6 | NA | CASSPTHGEQYF | TGTGCCAGCAGCCCCACCCATGGCGAGCAGTACTTC
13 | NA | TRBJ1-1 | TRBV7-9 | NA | CASSSRENTEAFF | TGTGCCAGCAGCTCGAGGGAGAACACTGAAGCTTTCTTT
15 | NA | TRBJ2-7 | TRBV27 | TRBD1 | CASKRPGQSSYEQYF | TGTGCCAGCAAGCGTCCGGGACAGAGCTCCTACGAGCAGTACTTC
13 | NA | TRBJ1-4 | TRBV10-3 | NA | CAISEVRNEKLFF | TGTGCCATCAGTGAAGTCCGGAATGAAAAACTGTTTTTT
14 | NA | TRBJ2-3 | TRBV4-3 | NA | CASSQQLQGDTQYF | TGCGCCAGCAGCCAACAATTACAGGGCGATACGCAGTATTTT
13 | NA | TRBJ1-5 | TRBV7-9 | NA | CASSLEGPQPQHF | TGTGCCAGCAGCTTAGAGGGTCCACAGCCCCAGCATTTT
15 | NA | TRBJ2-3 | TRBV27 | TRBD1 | CASSFTSDREDTQYF | TGTGCCAGCAGTTTCACCTCGGACAGGGAAGATACGCAGTATTTT